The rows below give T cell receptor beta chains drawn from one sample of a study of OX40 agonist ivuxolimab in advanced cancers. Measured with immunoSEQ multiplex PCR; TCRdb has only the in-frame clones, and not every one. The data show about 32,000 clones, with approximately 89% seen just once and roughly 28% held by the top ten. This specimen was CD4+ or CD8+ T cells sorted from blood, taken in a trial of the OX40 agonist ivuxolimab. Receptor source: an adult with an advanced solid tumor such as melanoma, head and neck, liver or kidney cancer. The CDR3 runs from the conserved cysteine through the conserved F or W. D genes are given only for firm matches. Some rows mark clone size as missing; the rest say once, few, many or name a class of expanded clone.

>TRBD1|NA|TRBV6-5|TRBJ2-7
TGTGCCAGCGGCCCAGGGGCAGGGGGCTACGAGCAGTACTTC
CASGPGAGGYEQYF
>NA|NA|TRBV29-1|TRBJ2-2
TGCAGCGTTGATCGAGGCGCCGGGGAGCTGTTTTTT
CSVDRGAGELFF
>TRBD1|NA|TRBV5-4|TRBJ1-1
TGTGCCAGCAGCTGGGAGGGACAGGGGGCGTCTGAAGCTTTCTTT
CASSWEGQGASEAFF
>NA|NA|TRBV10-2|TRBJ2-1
TGCGCCAGCGCCCGGGGGTACAATGAGCAGTTCTTC
CASARGYNEQFF
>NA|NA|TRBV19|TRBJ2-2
TGTGCCAGTAATTGGGGGGCGTCCGGGGAGCTGTTTTTT
CASNWGASGELFF
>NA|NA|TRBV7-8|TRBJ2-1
TGTGCCAGCAGCGTACAGGGCGTGATCGAGCAGAATGAGCAGTTCTTC
CASSVQGVIEQNEQFF
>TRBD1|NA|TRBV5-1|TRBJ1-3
TGCGCCAGCCGTCCCGGGACAGGGGCAAACACCATATATTTT
CASRPGTGANTIYF
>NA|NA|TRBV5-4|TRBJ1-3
TGTGCCAGCAGCTTAGGTTTATCGGAAACAGCCGGAAACACCATATATTTT
CASSLGLSETAGNTIYF
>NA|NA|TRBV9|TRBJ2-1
TGTGCCAGCAGCGGACCCGAGCAGTTCTTC
CASSGPEQFF
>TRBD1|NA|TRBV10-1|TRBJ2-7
TGCGCCAGCAGTGAGGACGGGACAGCGGACGAGCAGTACTTC
CASSEDGTADEQYF
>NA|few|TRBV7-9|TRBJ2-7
TGTGCCAGCAGCTCCGGGGTGGGATACGAGCAGTACTTC
CASSSGVGYEQYF
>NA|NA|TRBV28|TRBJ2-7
TGTGCCAGCAGTTTATGGAGGGGGGCCTACGAGCAGTACTTC
CASSLWRGAYEQYF
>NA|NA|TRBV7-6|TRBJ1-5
TGTGCCAGCAGCCCCTGGATAGGGACAAAAGTGGGGGACAGCAATCAGCCCCAGCATTTT
CASSPWIGTKVGDSNQPQHF
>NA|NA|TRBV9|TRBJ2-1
TGTGCCAGCAGCGTAGGGGAAACCCCAACCTTCTACAATGAGCAGTTCTTC
CASSVGETPTFYNEQFF
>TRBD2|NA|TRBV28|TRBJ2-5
TGTGCCAGCAGTTTATCGGGGGGAGGCGAGACCCAGTACTTC
CASSLSGGGETQYF
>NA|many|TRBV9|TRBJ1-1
TGTGCCAGCAGCGGTACAGAGAACACTGAAGCTTTCTTT
CASSGTENTEAFF
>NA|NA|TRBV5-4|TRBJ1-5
TGTGCCAGCAGCTTGGGGGCTGGTCAGCCCCAGCATTTT
CASSLGAGQPQHF
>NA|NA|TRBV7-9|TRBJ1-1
TGTGCCAGCAGCCCTATACAGATAGAAGCTTTCTTT
CASSPIQIEAFF
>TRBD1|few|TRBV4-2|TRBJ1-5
TGTGCCAGCAGCCATGGCGACAGGGCGGATCAGCCCCAGCATTTT
CASSHGDRADQPQHF
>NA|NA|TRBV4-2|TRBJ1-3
TGTGCCAGCAGCCAAGAACAGGGCAGCCCGGACACCATATATTTT
CASSQEQGSPDTIYF
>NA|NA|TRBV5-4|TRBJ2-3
TGTGCCAGCAGCTTGTCCGCAGATACGCAGTATTTT
CASSLSADTQYF
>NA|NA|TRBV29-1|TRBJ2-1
TGCAGCGTTGACGGGGGTTGGGATGAGCAGTTCTTC
CSVDGGWDEQFF
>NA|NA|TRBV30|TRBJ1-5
TGTGCCTGGAGCCCGGGTATGAGTCAGCCCCAGCATTTT
CAWSPGMSQPQHF
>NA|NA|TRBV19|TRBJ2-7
TGTGCCACCGCCCCGGGACAAGACTACGAGCAGTACTTC
CATAPGQDYEQYF
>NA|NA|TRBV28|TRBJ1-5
TGTGCCAGCAGTTTATTCCCCTTGGCGCCCCAGCATTTT
CASSLFPLAPQHF
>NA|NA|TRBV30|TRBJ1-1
TGTGCCTGGGGGGATTTGAACACTGAAGCTTTCTTT
CAWGDLNTEAFF
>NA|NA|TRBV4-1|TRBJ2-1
TGCGCCAGCAGAATCCTTGGCGGGGCTTACAATGAGCAGTTCTTC
CASRILGGAYNEQFF
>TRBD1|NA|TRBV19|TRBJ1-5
TGTGCCAGCGGGACAGGGGGAGGTCAGCCCCAGCATTTT
CASGTGGGQPQHF
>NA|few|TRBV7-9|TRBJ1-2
TGTGCCAGCAGCCCCGACTATGGCTACACCTTC
CASSPDYGYTF